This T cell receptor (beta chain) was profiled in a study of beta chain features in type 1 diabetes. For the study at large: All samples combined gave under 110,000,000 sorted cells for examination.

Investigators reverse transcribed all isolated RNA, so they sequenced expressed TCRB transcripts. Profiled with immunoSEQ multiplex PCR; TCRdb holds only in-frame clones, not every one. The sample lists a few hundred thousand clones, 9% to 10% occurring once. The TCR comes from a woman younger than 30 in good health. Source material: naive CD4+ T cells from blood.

DNA for the CDR3: TGTGCCTGGAGTGTACGGGGAGGGACCTCTGGAAACACCATATATTTT. This gives the protein CAWSVRGGTSGNTIYF. The V gene is TRBV30, the J gene TRBJ1-3, with a tentative D call TRBD1 (5 bases). In germline, CDR1 is GTSNPN, CDR2 SVGIG (reference sequence). The CDR3 runs to 16 residues. Between the trimmed V and J ends, which lost 0 bases and 0 bases, there was a span of 12 bases. The full variable domain, its missing parts supplied by reference TRBV30 and TRBJ1-3, is SQTIHQWPATLVQPVGSPLSLECTVEGTSNPNLYWYRQAAGRGLQLLFYSVGIGQISSEVPQNLSASRPQDRQFILSSKKLLLSDSGFYLCAWSVRGGTSGNTIYFGEGSWLTVV.